The clone carrying this T cell receptor (beta chain) was recorded a few times. These data are taken from a study of T cells after yellow fever vaccination. Making TCR cDNA involved 5'RACE template switching, which added UMIs and a universal primer site. MiXCR, applied by TCRdb to the 5' RACE reads, yields one record per CDR3 protein. Among approximately 510,000 distinct CDR3 sequences, around a fifth were seen once, and the ten largest hold about a sixth. The CDR3 loop spans 19 amino acids. Trimming took 0 bases from V and 1 from J, leaving 20 bases between them. The germline gives CDR1 SGHAT, CDR2 FQNNGV.

The clonotype originates from a man aged 18 to 29 who received the YFV17D yellow fever vaccine. The V call is TRBV11-2, the J call TRBJ2-3, with D perhaps TRBD1 (5 bases). The specimen comprised PBMCs, sampled approximately 20 days after the first yellow fever vaccination. The CDR3 here is CASSLDQGAPPVGTDTQYF. CDR3 bases: TGTGCCAGCAGCTTAGATCAGGGCGCCCCACCTGTCGGCACAGATACGCAGTATTTT.